The 15 T cell receptor beta chains presented below share a single source sample, sequenced in a study of post-analysis software for immune sequencing data. General study results and limits: About five TRBV segments occurring more often in patients than controls included TRBV5-6, TRBV5-1 and TRBV20-1.

Prepared TCR beta cDNA libraries contained unique molecular identifiers. From the PCR reads, TCRdb called clonotypes with MiXCR, one entry per CDR3 protein. The sample has around 400,000 distinct CDR3 sequences, less than 40% seen once. No antigen is known for these receptors. Sequenced sample: blood. These receptors all stem from a girl aged 2 to 9 with multiple sclerosis.

This clonotype was found many times. J is TRBJ2-4 and V is TRBV6-6; perhaps TRBD2 as D (5 bases). The ends were cut back, 4 bases at V and 7 bases at J, with 20 bases in the middle. Per the germline V gene, CDR1 is MNHNY and CDR2 is SVGAGI (reference sequence). This CDR3 is 16 amino acids long. The CDR3: CASSSTGSGTRNIQYF. CDR3 nucleotide sequence: TGTGCCAGCAGTTCGACGGGAAGCGGCACGAGGAACATTCAGTACTTC.

The chain is built from TRBV5-1 and TRBJ2-1; the match to TRBD2 covers 7 bases. The last part of the DNA fits TRBJ2-7 better; the J call may be wrong. CDR1 is SGHRS and CDR2 is YFSETQ in the germline V gene. The CDR3 consists of 18 residues. The CDR3 sequence: CASSLGSASGAFYNEQYF. Written as DNA, the CDR3 is TGCGCCAGCAGCTTGGGCTCGGCCAGCGGGGCCTTCTACAATGAGCAGTACTTC.

This chain connects TRBV7-9 to TRBJ1-2; weak D call: TRBD1 (5 bases). The CDR3 length is 16 residues. Germline loops: CDR1 SEHNR, CDR2 FQNEAQ (reference sequence). Trimming cost V 5 bases and J 4 bases, with 20 bases left between them. The CDR3: CASSDPRGGIAYGYTF. DNA of the CDR3: TGTGCCAGCAGCGATCCACGGGGGGGGATCGCCTATGGCTACACCTTC.

The V call is TRBV29-1, the J call TRBJ2-1; the D is unclear. The V gene lost 4 bases and the J gene lost 4 bases, with 8 bases spanning the gap. Germline V lookup: CDR1 SQVTM, CDR2 ANQGSEA. The CDR3 totals 12 residues. Written as DNA, the CDR3 is TGCAGCGTTGTCGTGCAGTACAATGAGCAGTTCTTC. Its protein product is CSVVVQYNEQFF.

By sample share, this clonotype is medium-sized. This chain uses TRBV20-1 with TRBJ2-7; tentative D call: TRBD1 (5 bases). The CDR3 has 16 amino acids. CDR1 is DFQATT, CDR2 SNEGSKA, per germline (reference sequence). V dropped 3 bases and J dropped 2 bases, with 20 bases sitting between them. CDR3 sequence (DNA): TGCAGTGCTAGTCCACAGGTACGAGCCTCCACCTACGAGCAGTACTTC. Its protein product is CSASPQVRASTYEQYF.

This clonotype was seen only a few times. The chain has TRBV7-9 and TRBJ2-5; unclear D gene. The CDR3 runs to 13 residues. Trimming pared 5 bases from V and 5 bases from J, leaving 12 bases between. Per the germline V gene, CDR1 is SEHNR and CDR2 is FQNEAQ (reference sequence). CDR3 protein: CASSPPRTETQYF. CDR3 nucleotide sequence: TGTGCCAGCAGCCCGCCTAGGACGGAGACCCAGTACTTC.

The V and J genes are TRBV12-3 or TRBV12-4 and TRBJ1-2; 7 bases map to TRBD1. Unmatched junction bases numbered 12, after V lost 7 bases and J lost 4 bases. There are 15 residues in the CDR3. The CDR3 region is CASTKPGQRSYGYTF. The CDR3 DNA reads as TGTGCCAGCACTAAGCCGGGACAGCGTAGCTATGGCTACACCTTC.

V is TRBV28 and J is TRBJ2-2; TRBD2 aligns across 7 bases. The trim removed 1 base at V and 5 bases at J, leaving 7 bases unmatched. This CDR3 region has 16 residues. Germline V gene lookup returns CDR1 MDHEN and CDR2 SYDVKM. CDR3 region: CASSLFGGEMTGELFF. The CDR3 coding sequence is TGTGCCAGCAGTTTATTTGGGGGGGAGATGACCGGGGAGCTGTTTTTT.

This clonotype showed up just a few times. CDR3 region: CASRPDLYRSSYGYTF. The CDR3, as DNA: TGTGCCAGCAGACCGGACCTCTACCGGAGCTCCTATGGCTACACCTTC. The gene calls are TRBV2 and TRBJ1-2; no definite D call. The CDR3 is 16 amino acids. Germline CDR1 reads SNHLY; CDR2 reads FYNNEI. Trimming took 6 bases from V and 4 from J, leaving 21 bases between them.

The rearrangement uses TRBV12-3 or TRBV12-4 and TRBJ1-2; D is uncertain. The V end was cut by 0 bases, the J end by 5 bases, with 10 bases between. This CDR3 comprises 14 residues. CDR3 loop: CASSLATEEYGYTF. The CDR3 nucleotides read TGTGCCAGCAGTTTAGCGACGGAAGAGTATGGCTACACCTTC.

The J gene is TRBJ2-1, the V gene TRBV5-1; D possibly uses TRBD1 or TRBD2 (5 bases each). V dropped 2 bases and J dropped 2 bases, with 14 bases sitting between them. CDR1 and CDR2 (germline): SGHRS, YFSETQ. This CDR3 has 16 residues. CDR3: CASSLLRDGTYNEQFF. As DNA, the CDR3 is TGCGCCAGCAGCTTACTCCGGGACGGTACCTACAATGAGCAGTTCTTC.

This clonotype turned up a few times. V is TRBV5-5 and J is TRBJ2-6; tentative D call: TRBD2 (6 bases). The CDR3 loop spans 17 amino acids. Germline CDR1 and CDR2: SGHKS and YYEKEE (reference sequence). V lost 1 base, J lost 0 bases, and 11 bases lay in between. The CDR3 protein is CASSLSPTSSGANVLTF. For the CDR3, the DNA is TGTGCCAGCAGCTTGTCGCCGACTAGCTCTGGGGCCAACGTCCTGACTTTC.

This clonotype came up once. The V and J genes are TRBV5-1 and TRBJ2-1; 8 bases map to TRBD1. CDR1 and CDR2 from the germline V gene are SGHRS and YFSETQ. The CDR3 runs 15 residues. J was trimmed by 7 bases and V by 3 bases; bases with no gene match: 9. The CDR3 sequence: CASSSSDRGKNEQFF. For the CDR3, the DNA is TGCGCCAGCAGCTCCTCCGACAGGGGCAAGAATGAGCAGTTCTTC.

A few counts support this clonotype. This rearrangement joins TRBV5-6 to TRBJ2-1; 8 nucleotides align to TRBD1. Losses at the gene ends were 4 bases for V and 6 bases for J; bases not matched to a gene: 12. The CDR3 consists of 16 residues. Germline V CDR1 and CDR2: SGHDT, YYEEEE. CDR3 residues: CASSNQLLTGGNEQFF. CDR3 nucleotides: TGTGCCAGCAGCAACCAATTACTAACAGGGGGCAATGAGCAGTTCTTC.

The gene calls are TRBV5-1 and TRBJ2-3; D is undetermined. The germline gives CDR1 SGHRS, CDR2 YFSETQ. The CDR3 consists of 15 residues. V lost 6 bases to trimming and J lost 7 bases, with 21 bases between them. CDR3: CASIPWPTDWNTQYF. CDR3 nucleotides: TGCGCCAGCATTCCGTGGCCTACCGACTGGAATACGCAGTATTTT.